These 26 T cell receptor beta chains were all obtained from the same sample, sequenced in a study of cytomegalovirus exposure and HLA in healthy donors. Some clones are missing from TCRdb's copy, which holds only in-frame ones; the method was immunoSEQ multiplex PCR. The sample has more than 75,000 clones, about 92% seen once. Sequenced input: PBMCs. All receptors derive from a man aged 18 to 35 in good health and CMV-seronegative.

CDR3 amino acids: CASSQGLTPNQPQHF. Here the CDR3 DNA reads TGCGCCAGCAGCCAAGGTCTGACACCCAATCAGCCCCAGCATTTT. The chain carries TRBV4-3 and TRBJ1-5, with no clear D. From germline, CDR1 is LGHNA and CDR2 YSLEER. CDR3 length: 15 amino acids. The V gene lost 1 base and the J gene lost 3 bases, with 10 bases spanning the gap.

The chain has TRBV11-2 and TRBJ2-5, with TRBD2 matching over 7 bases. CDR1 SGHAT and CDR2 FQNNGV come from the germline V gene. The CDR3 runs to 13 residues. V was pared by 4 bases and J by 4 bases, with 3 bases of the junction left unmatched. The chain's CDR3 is CASSSGGLETQYF. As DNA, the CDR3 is TGTGCCAGCAGCTCGGGGGGTCTAGAGACCCAGTACTTC.

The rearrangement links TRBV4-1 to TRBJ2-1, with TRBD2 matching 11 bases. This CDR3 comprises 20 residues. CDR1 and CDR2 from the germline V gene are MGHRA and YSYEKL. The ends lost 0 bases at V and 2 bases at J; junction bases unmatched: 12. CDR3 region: CASSQDSVAGGPPAYNEQFF. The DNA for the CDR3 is TGCGCCAGCAGCCAAGATTCGGTAGCGGGAGGGCCCCCCGCCTACAATGAGCAGTTCTTC.

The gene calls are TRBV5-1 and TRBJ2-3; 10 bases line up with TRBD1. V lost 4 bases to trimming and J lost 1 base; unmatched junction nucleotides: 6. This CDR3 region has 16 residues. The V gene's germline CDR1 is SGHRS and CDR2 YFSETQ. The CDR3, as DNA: TGCGCCAGCAGCCCCCCGACAGGGGGCGGCACAGATACGCAGTATTTT. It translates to CASSPPTGGGTDTQYF. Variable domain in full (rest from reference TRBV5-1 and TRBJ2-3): KAGVTQTPRYLIKTRGQQVTLSCSPISGHRSVSWYQQTPGQGLQFLFEYFSETQRNKGNFPGRFSGRQFSNSRSEMNVSTLELGDSALYLCASSPPTGGGTDTQYFGPGTRLTVL.

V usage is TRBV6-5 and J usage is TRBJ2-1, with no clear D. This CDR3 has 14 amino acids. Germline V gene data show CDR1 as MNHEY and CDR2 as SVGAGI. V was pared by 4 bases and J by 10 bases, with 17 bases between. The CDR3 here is CASSLTAPIQEQFF. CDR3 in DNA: TGTGCCAGCAGTTTAACAGCCCCCATACAGGAGCAGTTCTTC.

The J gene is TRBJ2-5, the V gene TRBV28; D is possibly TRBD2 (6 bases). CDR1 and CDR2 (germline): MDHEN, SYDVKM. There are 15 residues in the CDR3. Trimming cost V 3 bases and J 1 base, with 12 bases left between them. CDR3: CASSLGGALQETQYF. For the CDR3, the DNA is TGTGCCAGCAGTTTGGGAGGAGCCCTCCAAGAGACCCAGTACTTC.

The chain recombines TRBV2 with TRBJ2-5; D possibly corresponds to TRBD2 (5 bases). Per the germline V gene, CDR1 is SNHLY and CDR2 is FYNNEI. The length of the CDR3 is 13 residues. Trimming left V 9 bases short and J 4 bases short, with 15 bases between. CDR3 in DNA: TGTGCCAGTCTCGCGGTCCGGGGAGAGACCCAGTACTTC. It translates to CASLAVRGETQYF.

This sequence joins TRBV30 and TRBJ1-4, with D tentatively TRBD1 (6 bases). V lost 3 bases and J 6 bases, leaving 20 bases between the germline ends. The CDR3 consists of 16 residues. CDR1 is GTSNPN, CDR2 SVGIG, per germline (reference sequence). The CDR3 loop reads CAWSLRGGTRDEKLFF. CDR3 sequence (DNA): TGTGCCTGGAGCCTAAGGGGGGGGACGAGGGATGAAAAACTGTTTTTT.

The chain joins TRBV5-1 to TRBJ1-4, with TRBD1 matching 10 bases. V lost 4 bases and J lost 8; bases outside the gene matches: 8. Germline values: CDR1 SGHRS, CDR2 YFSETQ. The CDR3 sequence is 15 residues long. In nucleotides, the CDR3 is TGCGCCAGCAGCGAGGGACAGGGGATAAGGGAAAAACTGTTTTTT. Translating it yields CASSEGQGIREKLFF.

CDR3 bases: TGTGCCAGCAGTGACTCGACAGGGGTCTCCTACAATGAGCAGTTCTTC. It is translated as CASSDSTGVSYNEQFF. The chain links TRBV25-1 to TRBJ2-1; TRBD1 matches 8 bases. This CDR3 has 16 amino acids. The germline V gene encodes CDR1 MGHDK and CDR2 SYGVNS. The junction had 4 bases not matched to a gene; V was cut back by 3 bases and J by 0 bases.

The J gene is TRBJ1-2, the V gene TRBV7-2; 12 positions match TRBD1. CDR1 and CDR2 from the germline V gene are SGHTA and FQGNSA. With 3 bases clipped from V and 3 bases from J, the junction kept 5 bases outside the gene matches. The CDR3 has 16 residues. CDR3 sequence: CASSFAGQGADYGYTF. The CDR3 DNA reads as TGTGCCAGCAGCTTCGCGGGACAGGGGGCTGACTATGGCTACACCTTC.

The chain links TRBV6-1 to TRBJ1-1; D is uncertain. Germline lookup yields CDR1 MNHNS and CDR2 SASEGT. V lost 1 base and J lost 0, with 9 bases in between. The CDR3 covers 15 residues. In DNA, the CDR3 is TGTGCCAGCAGTGAAGACGGAGGGATGAACACTGAAGCTTTCTTT. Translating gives CASSEDGGMNTEAFF.

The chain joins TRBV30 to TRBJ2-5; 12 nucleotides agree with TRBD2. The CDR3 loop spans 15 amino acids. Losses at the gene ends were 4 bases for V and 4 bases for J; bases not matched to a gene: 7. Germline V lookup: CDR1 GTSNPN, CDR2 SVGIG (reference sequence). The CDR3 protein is CAWNLAGGPRETQYF. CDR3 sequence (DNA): TGTGCCTGGAACCTAGCGGGAGGGCCAAGAGAGACCCAGTACTTC.

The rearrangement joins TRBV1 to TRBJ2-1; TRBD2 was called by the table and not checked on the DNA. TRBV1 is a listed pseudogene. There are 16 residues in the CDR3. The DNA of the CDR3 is TGCACCAGCAGCCAAGTTAGCGGGGGACTATACAATGAGCAGTTCTTC. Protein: CTSSQVSGGLYNEQFF.

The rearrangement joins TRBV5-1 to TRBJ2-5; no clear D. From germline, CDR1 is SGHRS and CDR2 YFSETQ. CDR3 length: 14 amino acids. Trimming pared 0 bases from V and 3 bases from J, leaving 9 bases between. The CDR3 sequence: CASSLAGLKETQYF. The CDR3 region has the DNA TGCGCCAGCAGCTTGGCCGGTCTAAAAGAGACCCAGTACTTC.

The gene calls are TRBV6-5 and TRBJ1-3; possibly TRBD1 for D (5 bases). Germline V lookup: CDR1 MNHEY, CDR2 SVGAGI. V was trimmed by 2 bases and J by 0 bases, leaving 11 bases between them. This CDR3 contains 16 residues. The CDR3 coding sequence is TGTGCCAGCAGTTACACCCCGGGGGGCTCTGGAAACACCATATATTTT. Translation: CASSYTPGGSGNTIYF.

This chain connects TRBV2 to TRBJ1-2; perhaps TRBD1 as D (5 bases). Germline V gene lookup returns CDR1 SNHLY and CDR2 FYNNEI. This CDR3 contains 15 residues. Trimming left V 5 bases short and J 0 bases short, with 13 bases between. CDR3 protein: CASSPIQEANYGYTF. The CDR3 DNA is TGTGCCAGCAGTCCGATACAGGAAGCTAACTATGGCTACACCTTC.

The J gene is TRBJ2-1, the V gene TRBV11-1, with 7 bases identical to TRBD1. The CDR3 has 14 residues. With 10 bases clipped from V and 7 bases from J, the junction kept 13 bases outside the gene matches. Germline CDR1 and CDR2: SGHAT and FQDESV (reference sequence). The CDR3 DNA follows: TGTGCCACCAAAACAGGGGAGTCTTGGAATGAGCAGTTCTTC. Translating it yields CATKTGESWNEQFF. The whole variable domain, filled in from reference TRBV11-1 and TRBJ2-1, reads EAEVAQSPRYKITEKSQAVAFWCDPISGHATLYWYRQILGQGPELLVQFQDESVVDDSQLPKDRFSAERLKGVDSTLKIQPAELGDSAMYLCATKTGESWNEQFFGPGTRLTVL.

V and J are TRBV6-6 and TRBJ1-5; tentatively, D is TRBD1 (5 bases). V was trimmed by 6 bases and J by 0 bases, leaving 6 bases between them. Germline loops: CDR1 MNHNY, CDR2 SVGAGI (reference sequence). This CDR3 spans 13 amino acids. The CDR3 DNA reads TGTGCCAGCAGCAGGGTTAGCAATCAGCCCCAGCATTTT. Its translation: CASSRVSNQPQHF.

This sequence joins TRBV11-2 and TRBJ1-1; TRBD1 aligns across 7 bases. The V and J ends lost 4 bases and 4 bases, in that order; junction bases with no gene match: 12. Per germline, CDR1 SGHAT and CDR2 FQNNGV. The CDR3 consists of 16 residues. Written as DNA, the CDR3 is TGTGCCAGCAGCTCCCACCTGACAGGGCGAAGCACTGAAGCTTTCTTT. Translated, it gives CASSSHLTGRSTEAFF.

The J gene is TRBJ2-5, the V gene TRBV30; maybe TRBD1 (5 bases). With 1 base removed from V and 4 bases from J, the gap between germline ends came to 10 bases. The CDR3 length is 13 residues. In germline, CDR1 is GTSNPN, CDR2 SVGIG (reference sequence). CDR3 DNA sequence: TGTGCCTGGAGTGAGGGGAATAGAGAGACCCAGTACTTC. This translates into CAWSEGNRETQYF.

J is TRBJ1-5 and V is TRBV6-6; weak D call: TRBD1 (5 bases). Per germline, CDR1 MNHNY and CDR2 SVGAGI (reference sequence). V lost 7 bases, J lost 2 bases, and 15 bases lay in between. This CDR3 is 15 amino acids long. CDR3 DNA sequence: TGTGCCAGCATTCCGGCGGCCAGGGGCAATCAGCCCCAGCATTTT. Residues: CASIPAARGNQPQHF.

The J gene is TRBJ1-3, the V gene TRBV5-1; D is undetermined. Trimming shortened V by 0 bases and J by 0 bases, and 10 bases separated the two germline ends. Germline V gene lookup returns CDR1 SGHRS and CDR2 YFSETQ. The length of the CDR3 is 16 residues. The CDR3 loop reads CASSLGPGDSGNTIYF. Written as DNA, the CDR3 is TGCGCCAGCAGCTTGGGTCCAGGCGACTCTGGAAACACCATATATTTT.

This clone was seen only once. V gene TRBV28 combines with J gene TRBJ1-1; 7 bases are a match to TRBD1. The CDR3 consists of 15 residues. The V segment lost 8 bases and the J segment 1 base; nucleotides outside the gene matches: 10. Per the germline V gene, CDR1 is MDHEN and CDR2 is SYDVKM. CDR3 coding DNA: TGTGCCAGCGAAGGGGGCGCGGCTGGGAACACTGAAGCTTTCTTT. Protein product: CASEGGAAGNTEAFF.

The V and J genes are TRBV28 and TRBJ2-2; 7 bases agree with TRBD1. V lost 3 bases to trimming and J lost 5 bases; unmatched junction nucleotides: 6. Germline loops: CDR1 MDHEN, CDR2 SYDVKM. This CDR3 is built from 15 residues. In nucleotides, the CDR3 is TGTGCCAGCAGTTTTCACAGGGGTTGGACCGGGGAGCTGTTTTTT. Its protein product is CASSFHRGWTGELFF.

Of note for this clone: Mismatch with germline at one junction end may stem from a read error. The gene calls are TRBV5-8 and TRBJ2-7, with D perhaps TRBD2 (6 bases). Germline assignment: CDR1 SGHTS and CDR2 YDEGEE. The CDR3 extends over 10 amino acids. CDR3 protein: CASTSREPTF. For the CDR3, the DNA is TGTGCCAGCACTTCCCGGGAGCCGACTTTC.